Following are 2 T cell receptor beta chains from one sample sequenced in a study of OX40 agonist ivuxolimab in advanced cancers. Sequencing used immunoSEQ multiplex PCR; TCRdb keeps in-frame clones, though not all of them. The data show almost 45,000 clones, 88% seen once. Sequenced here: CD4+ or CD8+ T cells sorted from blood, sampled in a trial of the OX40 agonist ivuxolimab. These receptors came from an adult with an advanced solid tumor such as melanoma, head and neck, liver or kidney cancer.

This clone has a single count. The DNA of the CDR3 is TGTGCCAGCTCGGTTTGGGGGGAGGACGATGAGCAGTTCTTC. Its protein product is CASSVWGEDDEQFF. The gene calls are TRBV6-1 and TRBJ2-1, with a weak D call TRBD2 (6 bases). V dropped 8 bases and J dropped 8 bases, with 19 bases sitting between them. The germline V gene has CDR1 MNHNS and CDR2 SASEGT. This CDR3 has 14 amino acids.

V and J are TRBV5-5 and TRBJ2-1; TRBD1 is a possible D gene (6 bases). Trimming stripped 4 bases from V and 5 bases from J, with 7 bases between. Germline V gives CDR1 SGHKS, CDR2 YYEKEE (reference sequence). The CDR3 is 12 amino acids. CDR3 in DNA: TGTGCCAGCAGCCGGACAGACAATGAGCAGTTCTTC. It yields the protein CASSRTDNEQFF.